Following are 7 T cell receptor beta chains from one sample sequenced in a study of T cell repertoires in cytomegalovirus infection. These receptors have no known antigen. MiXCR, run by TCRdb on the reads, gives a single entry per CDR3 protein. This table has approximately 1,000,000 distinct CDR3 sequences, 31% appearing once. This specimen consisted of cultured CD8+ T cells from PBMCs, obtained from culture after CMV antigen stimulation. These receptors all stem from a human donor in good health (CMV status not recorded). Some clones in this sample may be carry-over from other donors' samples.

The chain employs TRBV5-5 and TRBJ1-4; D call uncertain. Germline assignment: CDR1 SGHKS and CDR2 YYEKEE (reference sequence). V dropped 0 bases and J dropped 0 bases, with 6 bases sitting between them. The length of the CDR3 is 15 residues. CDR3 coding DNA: TGTGCCAGCAGCTTGGAAGTTGCAACTAATGAAAAACTGTTTTTT. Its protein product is CASSLEVATNEKLFF. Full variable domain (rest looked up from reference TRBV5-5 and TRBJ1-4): DAGVTQSPTHLIKTRGQQVTLRCSPISGHKSVSWYQQVLGQGPQFIFQYYEKEERGRGNFPDRFSARQFPNYSSELNVNALLLGDSALYLCASSLEVATNEKLFFGSGTQLSVL.

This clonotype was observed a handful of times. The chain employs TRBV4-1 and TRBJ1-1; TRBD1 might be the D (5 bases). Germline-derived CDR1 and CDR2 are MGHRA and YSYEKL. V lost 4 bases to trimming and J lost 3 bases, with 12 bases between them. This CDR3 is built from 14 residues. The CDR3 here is CASSLGESDTEAFF. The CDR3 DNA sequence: TGCGCCAGCAGCCTAGGGGAATCGGACACTGAAGCTTTCTTT.

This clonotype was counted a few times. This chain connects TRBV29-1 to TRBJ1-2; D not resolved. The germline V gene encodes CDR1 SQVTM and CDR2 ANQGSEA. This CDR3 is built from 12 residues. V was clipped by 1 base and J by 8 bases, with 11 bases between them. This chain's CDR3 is CSVEVRQRGYTF. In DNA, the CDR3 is TGCAGCGTTGAAGTGCGCCAGAGAGGCTACACCTTC.

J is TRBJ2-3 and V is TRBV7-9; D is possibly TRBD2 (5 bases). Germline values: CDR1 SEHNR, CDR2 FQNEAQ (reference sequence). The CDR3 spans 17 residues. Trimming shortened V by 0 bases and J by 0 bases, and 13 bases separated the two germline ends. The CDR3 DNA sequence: TGTGCCAGCAGCTTAGCGAGGGCAGTGCTTAGCACAGATACGCAGTATTTT. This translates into CASSLARAVLSTDTQYF.

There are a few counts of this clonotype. In DNA, the CDR3 is TGTGCCAGTAATAAGGGTTTGATGAACACTGAAGCTTTCTTT. Translation: CASNKGLMNTEAFF. J is TRBJ1-1 and V is TRBV19; D is unclear. The CDR3 has 14 amino acids. CDR1 LNHDA and CDR2 SQIVND come from the germline V gene (reference sequence). V was trimmed by 7 bases and J by 0 bases, leaving 12 bases between them.

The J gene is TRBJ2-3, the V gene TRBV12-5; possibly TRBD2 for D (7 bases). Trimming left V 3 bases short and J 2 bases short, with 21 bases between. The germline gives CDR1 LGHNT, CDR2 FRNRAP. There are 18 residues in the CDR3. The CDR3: CASGFRMEGGVDTDTQYF. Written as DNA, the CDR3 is TGTGCTAGTGGTTTCCGAATGGAGGGGGGGGTCGACACAGATACGCAGTATTTT.

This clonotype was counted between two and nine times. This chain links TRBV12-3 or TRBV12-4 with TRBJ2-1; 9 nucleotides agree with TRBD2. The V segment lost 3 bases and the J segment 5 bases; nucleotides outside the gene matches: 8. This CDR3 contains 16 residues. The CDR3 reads CASSFLSGGLNNEQFF. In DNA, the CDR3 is TGTGCCAGCAGTTTCCTTAGCGGGGGCTTGAACAATGAGCAGTTCTTC.